Listed below are T cell receptor beta chains from one sample, sequenced in a study of cytomegalovirus exposure and HLA in healthy donors. Profiling relied on immunoSEQ multiplex PCR, and the TCRdb table lists in-frame clones only, not all of them. The table includes under 150,000 clones, around 85% detected once. Material for sequencing was PBMCs. Receptors originate from a man in his forties in good health and CMV-seropositive. CDR3s include the opening cysteine and the closing phenylalanine or tryptophan. D genes are given only for firm matches. Clone size appears in some rows only: once, few, many, or a class for an expanded clone.

J | length | V | D | size | CDR3 | DNA
TRBJ2-7 | 14 | TRBV18 | - | - | CASSPQGPSTEQYF | TGTGCCAGCTCACCTCAGGGTCCCTCCACCGAGCAGTACTTC
TRBJ1-4 | 16 | TRBV2 | - | once | CASRETVSTTNEKLFF | TGTGCCAGCAGGGAAACAGTTTCGACAACTAATGAAAAACTGTTTTTT
TRBJ2-5 | 15 | TRBV7-9 | - | once | CASSLVGLMQETQYF | TGTGCCAGCAGCTTAGTGGGACTTATGCAAGAGACCCAGTACTTC
TRBJ2-2 | 13 | TRBV7-9 | - | - | CSLPQGGTGELFF | TGTTCCCTACCCCAGGGAGGCACCGGGGAGCTGTTTTTT
TRBJ2-2 | 13 | TRBV5-1 | - | once | CASSYVPSGELFF | TGCGCCAGCAGTTATGTTCCGTCCGGGGAGCTGTTTTTT
TRBJ2-7 | 15 | TRBV6-5 | TRBD2 | - | CASSYTSGPSSEQYF | TGTGCCAGCAGTTACACTAGCGGGCCGTCCAGCGAGCAGTACTTC
TRBJ2-7 | 13 | TRBV5-1 | TRBD1 | few | CASSLVTGVEQYF | TGCGCCAGCAGCTTGGTAACAGGGGTCGAGCAGTACTTC
TRBJ2-1 | 17 | TRBV7-9 | TRBD1 | - | CASSYLWVQGDNNEQFF | TGTGCCAGCAGCTACCTTTGGGTACAGGGGGACAACAATGAGCAGTTCTTC
TRBJ1-1 | 12 | TRBV7-9 | - | - | CASRRMNTEAFF | TGTGCCAGCAGGCGGATGAACACTGAAGCTTTCTTT
TRBJ2-1 | 17 | TRBV5-1 | TRBD2 | once | CASSLPLLAGSHNEQFF | TGCGCCAGCAGCTTACCCCTCCTAGCGGGATCACACAATGAGCAGTTCTTC
TRBJ2-7 | 13 | TRBV6-5 | TRBD1 | - | CASSSWDSYEQYF | TGTGCCAGCAGTTCCTGGGACAGCTACGAGCAGTACTTC
TRBJ1-5 | 17 | TRBV2 | TRBD1 | - | CASNYPPGQAQGQPQHF | TGTGCCAGCAACTACCCTCCGGGACAGGCGCAAGGGCAGCCCCAGCATTTT
TRBJ1-5 | 15 | TRBV6-1 | - | - | CASSERGGGNQPQHF | TGTGCCAGCAGTGAAAGGGGGGGCGGCAATCAGCCCCAGCATTTT
TRBJ1-1 | 10 | TRBV20-1 | - | - | CSASLTEAFF | TGCAGTGCTAGCCTCACTGAAGCTTTCTTT
TRBJ2-1 | 16 | TRBV5-1 | TRBD2 | few | CASSLGGLAEYNEQFF | TGCGCCAGCAGCTTGGGGGGACTAGCGGAATACAATGAGCAGTTCTTC
TRBJ1-5 | 14 | TRBV5-1 | - | - | CASSLEGRGQPQHF | TGCGCCAGCAGCTTGGAAGGGAGAGGTCAGCCCCAGCATTTT
TRBJ2-3 | 15 | TRBV12-5 | - | - | CASGSRVAGTDTQYF | TGTGCTAGTGGTTCCCGAGTAGCGGGCACAGATACGCAGTATTTT
TRBJ1-4 | 16 | TRBV2 | TRBD1 | - | CASSEARQGGREKLFF | TGTGCCAGCAGTGAAGCCCGACAGGGCGGGCGTGAAAAACTGTTTTTT
TRBJ2-7 | 15 | TRBV4-1 | TRBD1 | - | CASSQVSQGAYEQYF | TGCGCCAGCAGCCAAGTAAGTCAGGGGGCCTACGAGCAGTACTTC
TRBJ2-7 | 17 | TRBV9 | TRBD2 | - | CASSVGASGTRSYEQYF | TGTGCCAGCAGCGTAGGGGCTAGCGGGACCCGCTCCTACGAGCAGTACTTC
TRBJ2-5 | 15 | TRBV5-1 | TRBD2 | - | CASSVSTSGEETQYF | TGCGCCAGCAGCGTCTCGACTAGCGGGGAAGAGACCCAGTACTTC
TRBJ2-1 | 17 | TRBV9 | TRBD2 | few | CASSVSSGSSIYNEQFF | TGTGCCAGCAGCGTTTCTAGCGGGAGCTCGATCTACAATGAGCAGTTCTTC
TRBJ2-2 | 13 | TRBV4-2 | - | few | CASSQGAGLELFF | TGTGCCAGCAGCCAAGGGGCAGGGTTGGAGCTGTTTTTT
TRBJ2-5 | 15 | TRBV19 | TRBD2 | - | CASSRTSGRAETQYF | TGTGCCAGTAGTAGGACTAGCGGGAGGGCAGAGACCCAGTACTTC
TRBJ2-7 | 18 | TRBV5-1 | TRBD1 | - | CASSPADRGGRGDYEQYF | TGCGCCAGCAGCCCGGCGGACAGGGGAGGTAGGGGCGACTACGAGCAGTACTTC